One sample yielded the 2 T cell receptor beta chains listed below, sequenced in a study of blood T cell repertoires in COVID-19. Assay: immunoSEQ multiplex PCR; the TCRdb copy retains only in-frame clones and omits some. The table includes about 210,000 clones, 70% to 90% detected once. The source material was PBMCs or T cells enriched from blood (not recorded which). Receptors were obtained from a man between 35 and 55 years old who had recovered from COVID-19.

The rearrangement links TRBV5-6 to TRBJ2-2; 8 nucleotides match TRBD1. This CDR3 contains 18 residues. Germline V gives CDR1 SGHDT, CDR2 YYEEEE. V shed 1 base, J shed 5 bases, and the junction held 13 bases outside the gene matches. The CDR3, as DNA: TGTGCCAGCAGCTTGATGTCCCCTGTGACAGGGGTGACCGGGGAGCTGTTTTTT. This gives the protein CASSLMSPVTGVTGELFF.

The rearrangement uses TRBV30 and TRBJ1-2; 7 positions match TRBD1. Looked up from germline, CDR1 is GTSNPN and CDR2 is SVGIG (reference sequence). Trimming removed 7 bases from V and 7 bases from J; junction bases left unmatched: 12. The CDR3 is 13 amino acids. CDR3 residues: CALQGPRAGGYTF. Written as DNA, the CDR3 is TGTGCCTTACAGGGGCCCCGAGCAGGTGGCTACACCTTC.